This TCR beta chain was profiled in a study of blood T cell repertoires in COVID-19. Study summary: Researchers got acute and convalescent COVID-19 samples from the United States, Italy and Spain. Sources were T cells, B-cell-depleted T cells, or PBMCs; the material itself was cDNA or gDNA.

CDR3 length equals 15 residues. Germline assignment: CDR1 LGHNA and CDR2 YNFKEQ. J lost 4 bases, V lost 2 bases, and 7 bases had no gene match. Methods used by the authors: Reference gene primer amplification gave estimated nucleated cell counts. Sequenced by immunoSEQ multiplex PCR; TCRdb stores in-frame clones only, minus some. That table furnishes V, J and clone size, whereas the DNA furnished D and trimming. Among around 140,000 clones listed, almost 70% were seen once. The rearrangement uses TRBV4-2 and TRBJ1-1, with 7 bases identical to TRBD1. The source of this sequence is a woman aged 70-85 years with acute or convalescent COVID-19. Material for sequencing was peripheral blood. The CDR3 DNA reads as TGTGCCAGCAGCCAACAGCAGGGGGTGAGCACTGAAGCTTTCTTT. Its protein product is CASSQQQGVSTEAFF.